This T cell receptor beta chain stems from a study of T-cell reconstitution after alpha-beta-depleted transplantation in children. Study-level findings and limits: Surviving recipient T cells and thymic progenitors underlay high day-60 TCRbeta diversity in some patients. Reports say that about two months after transplant, the alpha-beta T cells came out of several hundred graft clones that had expanded. T-cell numbers and diversity one year post-transplant derived largely from freshly generated T cells.

A library of TCRbeta sequences, prepared with unique molecular identifiers, was generated. MiXCR, run by TCRdb on the PCR reads, gives a single entry per CDR3 protein. The data contain 330,000 or so distinct CDR3 sequences, over 7% of them singletons. As to this clonotype: Its antigen is currently unknown.

This sequence was found in a female patient aged 2-9 years who had a stem cell transplant for Fanconi anemia, so the T cells may come from the graft donor. The sample here was peripheral blood, taken 360 days after TCRalphabeta/CD19-depleted stem cell transplant.

CDR3 coding DNA: TGTGCCAGCAGTTTATTGAGTCGCCCGGGACTAGCGGGAGAGACCCAGTACTTC. It codes for CASSLLSRPGLAGETQYF. The chain carries TRBV27 and TRBJ2-5, with TRBD2 identical over 12 bases. Germline-derived CDR1 and CDR2 are MNHEY and SMNVEV (reference sequence). The CDR3 is made up of 18 amino acids. J lost 4 bases, V lost 1 base, and 10 bases had no gene match.